The 18 T cell receptor beta chains below all came from one sample that was sequenced in a study of T cells after yellow fever vaccination. TCRdb re-called the 5' RACE reads through MiXCR, storing one row per CDR3 protein. The data contain hundreds of thousands of distinct CDR3 sequences, over 4% of them seen just once; the ten biggest clones take up 20% to 25%. The sample was PBMCs, taken 5 days after the yellow fever booster vaccination. These receptors all stem from a man younger than 35 who received the YFV17D yellow fever vaccine.

Details on this clonotype: A much larger clone sits a single nucleotide away, making a read error possible. The rearrangement joins TRBV5-6 to TRBJ2-6, with 8 bases fitting TRBD1. The V gene's germline CDR1 is SGHDT and CDR2 YYEEEE. The length of the CDR3 is 17 residues. DNA for the CDR3: TGTGCCAGCAGCTTTTGGACAGGGTCTGCCGGGGCCTACGTCCTGACTTTC. Its protein product is CASSFWTGSAGAYVLTF.

This clonotype has at least ten counts. CDR3 sequence (DNA): TGTGCCAGCAGTGAAGCGAGGGGGAGGGGACCTACACTAGCCAAAAACATTCAGTACTTC. Amino acid sequence: CASSEARGRGPTLAKNIQYF. The rearrangement joins TRBV2 to TRBJ2-4; TRBD2 might be the D (7 bases). Germline V gene sequence: CDR1 SNHLY, CDR2 FYNNEI. V was clipped by 0 bases and J by 0 bases, with 21 bases between them. There are 20 residues in the CDR3. Full variable domain (remainder filled in from reference TRBV2 and TRBJ2-4): EPEVTQTPSHQVTQMGQEVILRCVPISNHLYFYWYRQILGQKVEFLVSFYNNEISEKSEIFDDQFSVERPDGSNFTLKIRSTKLEDSAMYFCASSEARGRGPTLAKNIQYFGAGTRLSVL.

The rearrangement links TRBV12-3 or TRBV12-4 to TRBJ1-1; D remains unclear. Between the trimmed V and J ends, which lost 2 bases and 8 bases, there was a span of 15 bases. CDR3 length equals 14 residues. The chain's CDR3 is CASSLSSTPIEAFF. Written as DNA, the CDR3 is TGTGCCAGCAGTTTATCCAGCACACCTATAGAAGCTTTCTTT.

The J gene is TRBJ1-2, the V gene TRBV5-1, with D possibly matching TRBD1 (6 bases). CDR1 SGHRS and CDR2 YFSETQ come from the germline V gene. Between the trimmed V and J ends, which lost 0 bases and 8 bases, there was a span of 14 bases. This CDR3 comprises 14 residues. The CDR3 region has the DNA TGCGCCAGCAGCTTGGGGCAGGGGTCTAGAGGCTACACCTTC. Its translation is CASSLGQGSRGYTF.

This rearrangement joins TRBV2 to TRBJ1-5; 9 nucleotides line up with TRBD1. V lost 8 bases to trimming and J lost 6 bases; unmatched junction nucleotides: 5. The CDR3 totals 13 residues. Germline loops: CDR1 SNHLY, CDR2 FYNNEI. CDR3 nucleotide sequence: TGTGCCAGCGGCGGGACAGGGTTTCAGCCCCAGCATTTT. This codes for CASGGTGFQPQHF.

The table lists this clonotype with many counts. The chain has TRBV6-6 and TRBJ2-7; TRBD2 matches 12 bases. The junction had 9 bases not matched to a gene; V was cut back by 6 bases and J by 6 bases. The germline gives CDR1 MNHNY, CDR2 SVGAGI (reference sequence). The CDR3 contains 15 residues. The CDR3 protein is CASRLGLAGLGEQYV. CDR3 bases: TGTGCCAGCAGGCTTGGACTAGCGGGGTTAGGCGAGCAGTACGTC.

Many counts were recorded for this clonotype. The rearrangement uses TRBV4-2 and TRBJ1-2, with a weak D call TRBD1 (6 bases). The V end lost 4 bases, the J end lost 4 bases, and 19 bases lay between the germline ends. This CDR3 spans 16 amino acids. Germline values: CDR1 LGHNA, CDR2 YNFKEQ. This CDR3 reads CASSPYQRGEGYGYTF. In DNA form, the CDR3 reads TGTGCCAGCAGCCCCTACCAGAGGGGGGAAGGCTATGGCTACACCTTC.

V usage is TRBV6-5 and J usage is TRBJ2-7, with 9 bases fitting TRBD2. CDR1 is MNHEY, CDR2 SVGAGI, per germline. J lost 0 bases, V lost 0 bases, and 6 bases had no gene match. This CDR3 has 17 amino acids. CDR3 protein: CASSYSSGGHDSYEQYF. CDR3 nucleotide sequence: TGTGCCAGCAGTTACTCAAGCGGGGGGCACGACTCCTACGAGCAGTACTTC.

This clonotype has just a few counts. The chain links TRBV18 to TRBJ2-1; no clear D. Germline V CDR1 and CDR2: KGHSH, LQKENI. The ends were cut back, 3 bases at V and 0 bases at J, with 9 bases in the middle. The CDR3 contains 15 residues. The CDR3 here is CASSPTSNSYNEQFF. CDR3 DNA sequence: TGTGCCAGCTCACCTACCAGTAACTCCTACAATGAGCAGTTCTTC.

The chain employs TRBV29-1 and TRBJ2-3; TRBD1 matches 9 bases. Germline-derived CDR1 and CDR2 are SQVTM and ANQGSEA. The CDR3 length is 16 residues. V lost 1 base to trimming and J lost 4 bases; unmatched junction nucleotides: 9. The CDR3: CSVEGGWDRVPDTQYF. The CDR3 DNA reads as TGCAGCGTTGAAGGGGGATGGGACAGGGTCCCAGATACGCAGTATTTT.

This clonotype has more than one count but fewer than ten. The V gene is TRBV4-3, the J gene TRBJ2-5; maybe TRBD2 (6 bases). V was cut by 5 bases and J by 5 bases, with 12 bases left in between. Germline values: CDR1 LGHNA, CDR2 YSLEER. This CDR3 contains 13 residues. CDR3 DNA sequence: TGCGCCAGCAGCGAGGAAGGGAGGGAGACCCAGTACTTC. Protein product: CASSEEGRETQYF.

The chain is built from TRBV6-5 and TRBJ1-2, with D tentatively TRBD1 (5 bases). Germline V gene lookup returns CDR1 MNHEY and CDR2 SVGAGI. Trimming removed 6 bases at V and 3 bases at J, with 11 bases between. The CDR3 sequence is 13 residues long. The CDR3 region is CASRTVGDYGYTF. CDR3 DNA: TGTGCCAGCAGGACAGTGGGTGACTATGGCTACACCTTC.

The rearrangement links TRBV5-5 to TRBJ2-6; D not resolved. The germline V and J ends were trimmed by 0 bases and 0 bases, with 7 bases remaining between them. CDR1 is SGHKS and CDR2 is YYEKEE in the germline V gene (reference sequence). The CDR3 runs 16 residues. CDR3 loop: CASSLDSSSGANVLTF. In DNA, the CDR3 is TGTGCCAGCAGCTTGGACAGCAGCTCTGGGGCCAACGTCCTGACTTTC.

The DNA of the CDR3 is TGTGCCAGCAGCCCTACAGGACCGAACACTGAAGCTTTCTTT. Its translation: CASSPTGPNTEAFF. The genes are TRBV5-4 and TRBJ1-1; D is perhaps TRBD1 (5 bases). Germline loops: CDR1 SGHNT, CDR2 YYREEE (reference sequence). V lost 4 bases to trimming and J lost 1 base, with 11 bases between them. CDR3 length: 14 amino acids.

At least ten counts were recorded for this clonotype. The chain carries TRBV5-1 and TRBJ2-3; 7 bases map to TRBD2. This CDR3 has 14 amino acids. With V trimmed by 0 bases and J by 5 bases, 3 bases remained unmatched. The germline CDR1 and CDR2 sequences are SGHRS and YFSETQ. The CDR3 DNA reads as TGCGCCAGCAGCTTGGCGGGGGAGGGAGATACGCAGTATTTT. Its translation is CASSLAGEGDTQYF.

This clonotype was seen many times. The CDR3 DNA reads as TGTGCCATCAGTGATCTTAGCGGGGGAAACACCGGGGAGCTGTTTTTT. Its protein is CAISDLSGGNTGELFF. J is TRBJ2-2 and V is TRBV10-3; TRBD2 agrees at 9 bases. The germline gives CDR1 ENHRY, CDR2 SYGVKD. Trimming at V came to 3 bases and at J to 2 bases, leaving 4 bases not matched to a gene. The length of the CDR3 is 16 residues.

There are a few counts of this clonotype. The chain combines TRBV15 with TRBJ2-2, with 7 bases identical to TRBD2. Unmatched junction bases numbered 9, after V lost 0 bases and J lost 5 bases. Germline V gene sequence: CDR1 LNHNV, CDR2 YYDKDF (reference sequence). The CDR3 loop spans 17 amino acids. The CDR3 is CATSRDGAGLRTGELFF. The CDR3 nucleotides read TGTGCCACCAGCAGAGACGGAGCGGGGCTTCGTACCGGGGAGCTGTTTTTT. Variable domain in full (rest from reference TRBV15 and TRBJ2-2): DAMVIQNPRYQVTQFGKPVTLSCSQTLNHNVMYWYQQKSSQAPKLLFHYYDKDFNNEADTPDNFQSRRPNTSFCFLDIRSPGLGDTAMYLCATSRDGAGLRTGELFFGEGSRLTVL.

The V call is TRBV28, the J call TRBJ2-5; unclear D gene. Per the germline V gene, CDR1 is MDHEN and CDR2 is SYDVKM. There are 14 residues in the CDR3. Trimming took 4 bases from V and 1 from J, leaving 10 bases between them. Here the CDR3 reads CASSYQSVQETQYF. CDR3 DNA: TGTGCCAGCAGTTATCAATCGGTCCAAGAGACCCAGTACTTC.